This record covers a single T cell receptor beta chain. Its specificity is unknown. The CDR3 loop spans 14 amino acids. Trimming pared 3 bases from V and 3 bases from J, leaving 11 bases between. Germline V gene data show CDR1 as SNHLY and CDR2 as FYNNEI. These data are taken from a study of T cell responses to AZD1222 COVID-19 vaccine. Libraries were prepared by immunoSEQ multiplex PCR; TCRdb keeps only in-frame clonotypes and omits some of them. The sample lists roughly 140,000 clones; roughly nine tenths were seen once. Overall study findings and caveats: Spike was spanned by vaccine-associated CD4 TCRs, with dominance at 160-218 and 743-854. Most donors were white British and more were female, and clonal diversity was possibly underestimated.

The clonotype originates from an adult who received the AZD1222 COVID-19 vaccine. The specimen comprised peripheral blood, sampled 28 days after the second AZD1222 dose. The V gene is TRBV2, the J gene TRBJ1-1, with D maybe TRBD1 (5 bases). The CDR3 bases are TGTGCCAGCAGTGAGACAGAAACTTACACTGAAGCTTTCTTT. Amino acid sequence: CASSETETYTEAFF.